Reported below is one T cell receptor beta chain. As yet, its antigen is unknown. CDR1 and CDR2 from the germline V gene are SGHRS and YFSETQ. This CDR3 region has 14 residues. V was shortened by 5 bases and J by 0 bases, with 10 bases between the two germline ends. This sample stems from a study of T cell responses to AZD1222 COVID-19 vaccine. General study findings and limits: The donors showed a predominance of white British ancestry and of females, with possible underestimation of clonal diversity.

TCRdb keeps only in-frame clones here, not all; method: immunoSEQ multiplex PCR. The table records about 150,000 clones, around nine tenths of them present only once. The material sequenced was peripheral blood, taken on day 0 of AZD1222 vaccination. The chain joins TRBV5-1 to TRBJ2-3; D remains unclear. This clonotype originated in an adult in good health. The chain's CDR3 is CASRLEDSTDTQYF. Here the CDR3 DNA reads TGCGCCAGCAGACTTGAGGATAGCACAGATACGCAGTATTTT.